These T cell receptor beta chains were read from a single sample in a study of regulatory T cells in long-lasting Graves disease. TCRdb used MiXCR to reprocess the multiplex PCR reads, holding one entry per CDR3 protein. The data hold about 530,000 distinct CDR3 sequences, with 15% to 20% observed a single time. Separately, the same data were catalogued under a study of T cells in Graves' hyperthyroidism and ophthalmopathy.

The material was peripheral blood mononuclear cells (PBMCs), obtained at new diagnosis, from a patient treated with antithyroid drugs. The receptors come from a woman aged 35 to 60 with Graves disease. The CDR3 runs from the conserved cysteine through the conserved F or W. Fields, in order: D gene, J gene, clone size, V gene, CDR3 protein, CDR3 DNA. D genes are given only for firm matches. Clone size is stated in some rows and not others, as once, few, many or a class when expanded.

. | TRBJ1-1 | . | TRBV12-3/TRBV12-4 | CASSLFLNTEAFF | TGTGCCAGCAGTTTATTCTTGAACACTGAAGCTTTCTTT
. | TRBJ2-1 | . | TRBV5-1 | CASSLVGDGASGEQFF | TGCGCCAGCAGCTTGGTAGGGGACGGAGCGTCGGGTGAGCAGTTCTTC
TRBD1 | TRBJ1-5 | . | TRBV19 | CASRSQGANNNQPQHF | TGTGCCAGTCGCTCACAGGGGGCTAATAACAATCAGCCCCAGCATTTT
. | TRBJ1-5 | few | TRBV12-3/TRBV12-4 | CASSLPGTNQPQHF | TGTGCCAGCAGTTTACCGGGAACTAATCAGCCCCAGCATTTT
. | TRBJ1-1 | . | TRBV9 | CASSVEAGASVDTEAFF | TGTGCCAGCAGCGTAGAGGCAGGGGCTTCGGTGGACACTGAAGCTTTCTTT
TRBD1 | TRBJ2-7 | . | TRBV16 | CASSPTRPGTGAGEQYF | TGTGCCAGCAGCCCCACCAGACCCGGGACAGGGGCTGGGGAGCAGTACTTC
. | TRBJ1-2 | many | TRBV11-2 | CASSLEGAASSPNGYTF | TGTGCCAGCAGCTTAGAGGGAGCAGCGAGTAGTCCGAATGGCTACACCTTC
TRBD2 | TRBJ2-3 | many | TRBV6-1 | CASSEVGGSGTDTQYF | TGTGCCAGCAGTGAAGTGGGGGGGTCAGGCACAGATACGCAGTATTTT
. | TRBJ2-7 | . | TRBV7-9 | CASTQEASFEQYF | TGTGCCAGCACCCAAGAGGCGTCCTTCGAGCAGTACTTC
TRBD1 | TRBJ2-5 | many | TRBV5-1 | CASSHGTEETQYF | TGTGCCAGCAGCCACGGGACAGAAGAGACCCAGTACTTC
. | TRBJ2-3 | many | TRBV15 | CATSRSPAGQPHTDTQYF | TGTGCCACCAGCAGATCCCCGGCGGGACAGCCACACACAGATACGCAGTATTTT
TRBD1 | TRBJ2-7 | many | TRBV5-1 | CASSLEPTGSPLYYEQYF | TGCGCCAGCAGCCTGGAACCGACAGGGTCGCCCCTTTACTACGAGCAGTACTTC
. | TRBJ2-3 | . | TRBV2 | CARETTDTQYF | TGTGCCCGGGAGACCACAGATACGCAGTATTTT
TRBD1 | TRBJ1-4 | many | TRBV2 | CASRGTVATNEKLFF | TGTGCCAGCAGGGGGACAGTTGCAACTAATGAAAAACTGTTTTTT
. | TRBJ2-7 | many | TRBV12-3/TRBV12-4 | CASSSRAEGEQYF | TGTGCCAGCAGTAGCCGGGCAGAGGGCGAGCAGTACTTC